This is a list of T cell receptor beta chains from one sample in a study of cytotoxic CD8 clonotypes in ibrutinib-treated CLL. The data were produced by immunoSEQ multiplex PCR, yet TCRdb's version contains in-frame clones alone and is incomplete. The table shows approximately 53,000 clones, with 70% to 90% occurring only once. This material consisted of PBMCs, taken after 24 months of ibrutinib treatment. The receptors stem from a human donor with chronic lymphocytic leukemia. Both conserved end residues are part of each CDR3. Rows may omit the clone size; those that give it use once, few, many or a size class.

cdr3_aa | j_call | v_call | clone_size
CASSYANGDTQYF | TRBJ2-3 | TRBV6-6 | .
CAISDPLSSEQFF | TRBJ2-1 | TRBV10-3 | .
CASSPSPGQGRYGYTF | TRBJ1-2 | TRBV14 | .
CASSPSGRGNEQFF | TRBJ2-1 | TRBV27 | .
CASRLGQGAGEQYF | TRBJ2-7 | TRBV6-5 | .
CAVRLGRSTDTQYF | TRBJ2-3 | TRBV6-5 | .
CASSRGTSDDTQYF | TRBJ2-3 | TRBV5-1 | .
CASSISPIAGETQYF | TRBJ2-5 | TRBV9 | .
CASSPGAETQYF | TRBJ2-5 | TRBV7-2 | .
CASSPVPGGGTGELFF | TRBJ2-2 | TRBV18 | .
CAISESGIAGDFGNEQFF | TRBJ2-1 | TRBV10-3 | .
CASSPPPGTSNYGYTF | TRBJ1-2 | TRBV5-4 | .
CASSWPGTGTDTQYF | TRBJ2-3 | TRBV5-6 | .
CASSFYSPPGYGGYTF | TRBJ1-2 | TRBV28 | .
CASSTTSTYNEQFF | TRBJ2-1 | TRBV19 | few
CASSTHRVRETQYF | TRBJ2-5 | TRBV19 | .
CASSLVAGDSSYNEQFF | TRBJ2-1 | TRBV5-1 | .
CASSRDRAGELFF | TRBJ2-2 | TRBV18 | .
CASSLEFEVAGNSYEQYF | TRBJ2-7 | TRBV11-2 | .
CASSYGYNEQFF | TRBJ2-1 | TRBV6-6 | .
CASSLGLAVTDTQYF | TRBJ2-3 | TRBV5-4 | .
CASSLDQRGPDTQYF | TRBJ2-3 | TRBV5-1 | .
CASSLFNTGQFEQYF | TRBJ2-7 | TRBV27 | .
CASSFETGGSDEQYF | TRBJ2-7 | TRBV7-9 | .
CASSSYRGYEQYF | TRBJ2-7 | TRBV14 | .
CSQKGGTDRDTDTQYF | TRBJ2-3 | TRBV29-1 | .
CASSLFNEQFF | TRBJ2-1 | TRBV5-5 | few
CASSTGSTVSNVLTF | TRBJ2-6 | TRBV6-1 | .
CAWRSIAKGPYTQYF | TRBJ2-3 | TRBV30 | .
CAISVVGGSGANVLTF | TRBJ2-6 | TRBV10-3 | .
CAGSMTSGFKSSYNEQFF | TRBJ2-1 | TRBV19 | .
CASRPGGSNTGELFF | TRBJ2-2 | TRBV11-2 | few
CASSVVGPGAFF | TRBJ1-1 | TRBV9 | .
CASSESGRNYGYTF | TRBJ1-2 | TRBV6-1 | once
CASSPRLAGVYEQYF | TRBJ2-7 | TRBV5-1 | once
CSVECRVRSYNEQFF | TRBJ2-1 | TRBV29-1 | .
CASSLVDTEAFF | TRBJ1-1 | TRBV28 | once
CASSLLASGNYEQYF | TRBJ2-7 | TRBV27 | .
CASKWSQPQHF | TRBJ1-5 | TRBV6-4 | .
CASGNGTSGETQYF | TRBJ2-5 | TRBV12-5 | .
CASSLSVSNQPQHF | TRBJ1-5 | TRBV27 | .
CASSFSGTGGFGGYTF | TRBJ1-2 | TRBV5-4 | .
CASSLQASGIYEQYF | TRBJ2-7 | TRBV9 | .
CAHGSTPLGELFF | TRBJ2-2 | TRBV5-4 | .
CASSITAGGLETQYF | TRBJ2-5 | TRBV19 | .
CASSRNRGSNQPQHF | TRBJ1-5 | TRBV11-2 | .